Presented here are 15 T cell receptor beta chains from one specimen sequenced in a study of regulatory dendritic cells for organ transplantation. These receptors' targets are unknown. Clones were read by immunoSEQ multiplex PCR, and TCRdb kept only the in-frame ones, dropping some. The sample shows 10,000 to 11,000 clones, around 71% of them seen only once. Allogeneic regulatory or mature dendritic cells were co-cultured for four to six days with CFSE-labeled sorted T cells at 1:10. The specimen sequenced was naive CD4+ T cells from blood cultured with dendritic cells. This sample's subset: CD45RA+ naive T cells. These receptors were collected from a human donor in good health.

The chain has TRBV9 and TRBJ1-2; D is perhaps TRBD1 (5 bases). The CDR3 runs to 15 residues. Germline values: CDR1 SGDLS, CDR2 YYNGEE. The V end was cut by 0 bases, the J end by 1 base, with 10 bases between. The CDR3 DNA is TGTGCCAGCAGCGTAGGGCAGGGCTTTAACTATGGCTACACCTTC. Residues: CASSVGQGFNYGYTF.

This clone was picked up one time. V gene TRBV7-2 combines with J gene TRBJ2-1; D not certain. The germline CDR1 and CDR2 sequences are SGHTA and FQGNSA. Trimming stripped 1 base from V and 3 bases from J, with 7 bases between. The CDR3 covers 14 residues. CDR3 residues: CASSLVGSYNEQFF. The DNA of the CDR3 is TGTGCCAGCAGCTTAGTTGGCAGCTACAATGAGCAGTTCTTC. Looking up the rest from reference TRBV7-2 and TRBJ2-1 gives the full variable domain: GAGVSQSPSNKVTEKGKDVELRCDPISGHTALYWYRQSLGQGLEFLIYFQGNSAPDKSGLPSDRFSAERTGGSVSTLTIQRTQQEDSAVYLCASSLVGSYNEQFFGPGTRLTVL.

This clone was counted once. The chain recombines TRBV2 with TRBJ1-5, with TRBD1 matching 8 bases. CDR1 is SNHLY and CDR2 is FYNNEI in the germline V gene. The CDR3 length is 15 residues. V trimming: 2 bases; J trimming: 4 bases; junction bases outside the gene matches: 4. The CDR3 DNA sequence: TGTGCCAGCAGTGAATTCGGACAGGGTAATCAGCCCCAGCATTTT. Amino acid sequence: CASSEFGQGNQPQHF.

CDR3 in amino acids: CASSLERGTFSPPETQYF. In DNA form, the CDR3 reads TGTGCCAGCAGCTTGGAACGGGGGACTTTTTCCCCCCCAGAGACCCAGTACTTC. V gene TRBV7-9 combines with J gene TRBJ2-5; TRBD2 is a possible D gene (6 bases). CDR1 SEHNR and CDR2 FQNEAQ come from the germline V gene (reference sequence). This CDR3 spans 18 amino acids. V was clipped by 3 bases and J by 4 bases, with 24 bases between them.

The J gene is TRBJ2-3, the V gene TRBV6-6; D not certain. V was shortened by 4 bases and J by 3 bases, with 14 bases between the two germline ends. CDR1 and CDR2 (germline): MNHNY, SVGAGI (reference sequence). The CDR3 spans 15 residues. The CDR3 sequence: CASSSQERSTDTQYF. CDR3 coding DNA: TGTGCCAGCAGTTCTCAGGAACGAAGTACAGATACGCAGTATTTT.

This chain uses TRBV2 with TRBJ2-1; 12 bases match TRBD1. The germline V gene has CDR1 SNHLY and CDR2 FYNNEI. V was clipped by 8 bases and J by 0 bases; unmatched bases: 8. The CDR3 has 17 residues. In nucleotides, the CDR3 is TGTGCCAGCCGACCGGGACAGGGGGCCCCCTCCTACAATGAGCAGTTCTTC. This encodes CASRPGQGAPSYNEQFF.

This clone occurred once. V and J are TRBV11-3 and TRBJ1-1, with a possible D match to TRBD1 (5 bases). Germline V gives CDR1 SGHNT, CDR2 YENEEA. Trimming took off 5 bases at V and 0 bases at J, with 13 bases between the two ends. CDR3 length equals 15 residues. This CDR3 reads CASSTVGGMNTEAFF. The CDR3 DNA reads TGTGCCAGCAGCACTGTGGGGGGGATGAACACTGAAGCTTTCTTT. The full variable domain, completed using reference TRBV11-3 and TRBJ1-1, is EAGVVQSPRYKIIEKKQPVAFWCNPISGHNTLYWYLQNLGQGPELLIRYENEEAVDDSQLPKDRFSAERLKGVDSTLKIQPAELGDSAVYLCASSTVGGMNTEAFFGQGTRLTVV.

This rearrangement joins TRBV6-5 to TRBJ1-4; D perhaps matches TRBD1 (5 bases). Germline loops: CDR1 MNHEY, CDR2 SVGAGI. The CDR3 covers 16 residues. Trimming removed 4 bases at V and 7 bases at J, with 19 bases between. This chain's CDR3 is CASSSRGGGWTEKLFF. CDR3 coding DNA: TGTGCCAGCAGTTCCCGCGGGGGAGGGTGGACTGAAAAACTGTTTTTT.

This clone appeared a few times. The rearrangement joins TRBV5-1 to TRBJ2-2; TRBD1 is a possible D gene (5 bases). V lost 4 bases to trimming and J lost 1 base, with 8 bases between them. Germline assignment: CDR1 SGHRS and CDR2 YFSETQ. This CDR3 region has 14 residues. The CDR3 DNA reads TGCGCCAGCAGCCAGGGTCTGAACACCGGGGAGCTGTTTTTT. This encodes CASSQGLNTGELFF.

CDR3 DNA: TGCGCCAGCAGCCAAGGACACGGCGCCGAACACTATGGCTACACCTTC. Its translation is CASSQGHGAEHYGYTF. The rearrangement joins TRBV4-1 to TRBJ1-2, with unresolved D. Between the trimmed V and J ends, which lost 1 base and 3 bases, there was a span of 15 bases. Germline V gene data show CDR1 as MGHRA and CDR2 as YSYEKL. CDR3 length equals 16 residues.

The chain combines TRBV5-1 with TRBJ2-3; 7 bases map to TRBD1. V was pared by 2 bases and J by 2 bases, with 5 bases of the junction left unmatched. This CDR3 contains 15 residues. Germline loops: CDR1 SGHRS, CDR2 YFSETQ. CDR3 residues: CASSLRQGPTDTQYF. In nucleotides, the CDR3 is TGCGCCAGCAGCTTAAGACAGGGACCCACAGATACGCAGTATTTT.

This clone has a handful of counts. This chain uses TRBV6-5 with TRBJ2-7; 9 positions agree with TRBD1. The trim removed 5 bases at V and 2 bases at J, leaving 7 bases unmatched. CDR3 length equals 15 residues. The germline gives CDR1 MNHEY, CDR2 SVGAGI. CDR3 protein: CASSTSGTGTYEQYF. Written as DNA, the CDR3 is TGTGCCAGCAGTACTTCCGGGACAGGGACCTACGAGCAGTACTTC.

The CDR3 DNA reads as TGTGCCAGCAGCGTAGGAGGTAGCGGGGGGTGGGAGACCCAGTACTTC. Protein product: CASSVGGSGGWETQYF. V usage is TRBV9 and J usage is TRBJ2-5, with 10 bases identical to TRBD2. CDR3 length: 16 amino acids. Trimming removed 0 bases from V and 5 bases from J; junction bases left unmatched: 7. CDR1 is SGDLS and CDR2 is YYNGEE in the germline V gene.

The chain joins TRBV7-2 to TRBJ1-5; no clear D gene. The CDR3 totals 14 residues. V was shortened by 1 base and J by 1 base, with 5 bases between the two germline ends. Germline V gene data show CDR1 as SGHTA and CDR2 as FQGNSA. CDR3 in DNA: TGTGCCAGCAGCTTAGTAGCCAGCAATCAGCCCCAGCATTTT. As protein: CASSLVASNQPQHF.

This sequence joins TRBV5-1 and TRBJ2-3; 7 bases are shared with TRBD1. This CDR3 has 16 residues. Unmatched junction bases numbered 6, after V lost 1 base and J lost 1 base. Per germline, CDR1 SGHRS and CDR2 YFSETQ. The CDR3 loop reads CASSLFGGTGTDTQYF. The CDR3 nucleotides read TGCGCCAGCAGCTTGTTCGGTGGGACAGGCACAGATACGCAGTATTTT.